This T cell receptor (beta chain) was sequenced during a study of T cells in Graves' hyperthyroidism and ophthalmopathy. The CDR3 length is 18 residues. V lost 0 bases, J lost 6 bases, and 21 bases lay in between. The germline gives CDR1 LGHNA, CDR2 YSLEER. The TCR beta CDR3 regions underwent amplification using RNA transcripts as the source. In the first-round RT-PCR of the TCR CDR3, the HTBI primer set was used. TCRdb redid the calling of the multiplex PCR reads with MiXCR, one entry per CDR3 protein. The sample lists hundreds of thousands of distinct CDR3 sequences; roughly a sixth were seen once. This receptor was obtained from a woman between 18 and 29 years old with Graves' hyperthyroidism. This chain joins TRBV4-3 and TRBJ1-5; D perhaps matches TRBD1 (6 bases). Sequencing input: blood. The CDR3 DNA reads as TGCGCCAGCAGCCAAGAGTATGGTTTTGGGGGGGCTGGTCAGCCCCAGCATTTT. Translating it yields CASSQEYGFGGAGQPQHF.